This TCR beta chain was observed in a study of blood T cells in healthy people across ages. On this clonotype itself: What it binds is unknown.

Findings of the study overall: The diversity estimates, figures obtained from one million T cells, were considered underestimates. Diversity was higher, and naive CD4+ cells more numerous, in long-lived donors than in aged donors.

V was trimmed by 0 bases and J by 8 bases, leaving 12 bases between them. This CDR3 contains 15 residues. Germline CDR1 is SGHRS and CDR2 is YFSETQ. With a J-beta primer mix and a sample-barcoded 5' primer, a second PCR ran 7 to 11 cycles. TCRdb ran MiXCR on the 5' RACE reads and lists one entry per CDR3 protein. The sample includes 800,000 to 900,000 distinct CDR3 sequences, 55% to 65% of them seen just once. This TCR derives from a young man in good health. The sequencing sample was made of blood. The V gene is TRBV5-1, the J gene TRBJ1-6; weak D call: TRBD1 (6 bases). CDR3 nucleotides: TGCGCCAGCAGCTTGGCTCCCGGGGGCTATTCACCCCTCCACTTT. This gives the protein CASSLAPGGYSPLHF.